A selection of T cell receptor beta chains follows, all from one sample in a study of cytomegalovirus exposure and HLA in healthy donors. Clones were sequenced by immunoSEQ multiplex PCR, and TCRdb holds only the in-frame ones, with some missing. The table lists approximately 98,000 clones, about 85% of them singletons. The sample consisted of PBMCs. The receptors derive from a woman aged 18 to 35 in good health and CMV-seronegative. Both conserved end residues are part of each CDR3. A D gene is named only where the DNA matches it firmly. Size tells how often a clone was seen (once, few, many) or the class of an expanded clone, and some rows leave it out.

clone size	J gene	V gene	D gene	CDR3 protein	CDR3 DNA
-	TRBJ2-1	TRBV27	TRBD1	CASSLGTGGMDEQFF	TGTGCCAGCAGTTTAGGGACAGGGGGAATGGATGAGCAGTTCTTC
-	TRBJ1-2	TRBV9	-	CASSDGGNYGYTF	TGTGCCAGCAGCGATGGAGGAAACTATGGCTACACCTTC
-	TRBJ1-1	TRBV7-6	TRBD1	CASSLGTGNTEAFF	TGTGCCAGCAGCTTAGGGACAGGGAACACTGAAGCTTTCTTT
-	TRBJ1-5	TRBV5-5	TRBD1	CASSFEDRGRDPQHF	TGTGCCAGCAGTTTCGAGGACAGGGGGCGCGATCCCCAGCATTTT
-	TRBJ1-1	TRBV30	-	CAWSSGGWGTEAFF	TGTGCCTGGAGTAGTGGGGGCTGGGGGACTGAAGCTTTCTTT
-	TRBJ2-5	TRBV11-3	TRBD1	CASSLGQGEGETQYF	TGTGCCAGCAGCTTAGGACAGGGGGAAGGAGAGACCCAGTACTTC
-	TRBJ1-6	TRBV30	-	CAWRDQGGGSPLHF	TGTGCCTGGAGAGACCAGGGAGGTGGTTCACCCCTCCACTTT
-	TRBJ2-7	TRBV2	-	CASSGVGRSYYEQYF	TGTGCCAGCAGTGGAGTCGGGAGATCATACTACGAGCAGTACTTC
-	TRBJ1-5	TRBV4-1	TRBD1	CASSQALGQGASQPQHF	TGCGCCAGCAGCCAAGCGCTGGGACAGGGGGCTAGTCAGCCCCAGCATTTT
once	TRBJ2-1	TRBV30	TRBD2	CAWSGLAAYNEQFF	TGTGCCTGGAGTGGGCTAGCGGCCTACAATGAGCAGTTCTTC
-	TRBJ2-7	TRBV6-1	-	CASSEGYGQPYEQYF	TGTGCCAGCAGTGAAGGGTACGGACAGCCCTACGAGCAGTACTTC
-	TRBJ1-2	TRBV5-4	TRBD1	CASSSTGQVKDYGYTF	TGTGCCAGCAGCAGCACGGGACAGGTGAAGGACTATGGCTACACCTTC
once	TRBJ1-2	TRBV5-1	-	CASSLAGDSAYYGYTF	TGCGCCAGCAGCTTGGCCGGAGACAGTGCCTACTATGGCTACACCTTC
-	TRBJ1-6	TRBV5-1	-	CASSLTDNSPLHF	TGCGCCAGCAGCTTGACGGATAATTCACCCCTCCACTTT
-	TRBJ1-1	TRBV6-5	TRBD1	CASSYTQGVTEAFF	TGTGCCAGCAGTTACACCCAGGGGGTGACTGAAGCTTTCTTT
-	TRBJ1-1	TRBV11-1	-	CASSLDRLMNTEAFF	TGTGCCAGCAGCCTTGACAGGCTAATGAACACTGAAGCTTTCTTT
-	TRBJ1-2	TRBV20-1	-	CSAHWGSGYTF	TGCAGTGCTCATTGGGGCTCTGGCTACACCTTC
-	TRBJ1-1	TRBV2	-	CASRSEGTNTEAFF	TGTGCCAGCAGGTCAGAGGGTACGAACACTGAAGCTTTCTTT
-	TRBJ1-2	TRBV6-1	TRBD1	CASSDRQGMGLSYGYTF	TGTGCCAGCAGTGACCGACAGGGAATGGGGCTTAGCTATGGCTACACCTTC
-	TRBJ2-3	TRBV7-2	-	CASSQDPLALGDTQYF	TGTGCCAGCAGCCAAGATCCACTAGCTTTGGGAGATACGCAGTATTTT
-	TRBJ2-7	TRBV2	-	CASRDSGGVSSYEQYF	TGTGCCAGCAGGGACAGTGGGGGCGTGAGCTCCTACGAGCAGTACTTC
-	TRBJ2-7	TRBV4-2	TRBD1	CASSPRDREAHEQYF	TGTGCCAGCAGCCCCCGGGACAGGGAGGCCCACGAGCAGTACTTC
-	TRBJ1-6	TRBV30	TRBD1	CAWSHPTGGESPLHF	TGTGCCTGGAGTCACCCGACAGGGGGCGAATCACCCCTCCACTTT
-	TRBJ1-2	TRBV5-1	-	CASSAPGEGGYTF	TGCGCCAGCAGCGCCCCGGGGGAAGGTGGCTACACCTTC
-	TRBJ2-7	TRBV6-1	-	CASSTGIATYEQYF	TGTGCCAGCAGCACAGGCATAGCCACCTACGAGCAGTACTTC
-	TRBJ2-5	TRBV18	TRBD1	CASSPQGIETQYF	TGTGCCAGCTCCCCACAGGGGATAGAGACCCAGTACTTC
-	TRBJ1-1	TRBV30	-	CAWNRQEILNTEAFF	TGTGCCTGGAATCGACAGGAGATATTGAACACTGAAGCTTTCTTT
-	TRBJ1-6	TRBV27	-	CASGPRGADLGSPLHF	TGTGCCAGCGGCCCACGGGGGGCTGATTTGGGTTCACCCCTCCACTTT
-	TRBJ2-1	TRBV7-3	-	CASSLAVDNEQFF	TGTGCCAGCAGCTTGGCCGTCGACAATGAGCAGTTCTTC
-	TRBJ2-7	TRBV2	TRBD1	CASRAGTGGPYEQYF	TGTGCCAGCAGGGCCGGGACAGGGGGCCCCTACGAGCAGTACTTC
-	TRBJ1-5	TRBV27	TRBD1	CASSKQGPNQPQHF	TGTGCCAGCAGTAAACAGGGGCCCAATCAGCCCCAGCATTTT
-	TRBJ1-1	TRBV5-8	-	CASSLFYTEAFF	TGTGCCAGCAGCCTTTTTTACACTGAAGCTTTCTTT
few	TRBJ1-2	TRBV6-6	TRBD1	CASSPTGGHGYTF	TGTGCCAGCAGCCCCACAGGGGGCCATGGCTACACCTTC
-	TRBJ1-2	TRBV18	-	CASSPPQGFYGYTF	TGTGCCAGCTCACCACCCCAGGGATTCTATGGCTACACCTTC
-	TRBJ2-1	TRBV2	-	CASSEGSSGGPQFF	TGTGCCAGCAGTGAAGGATCGTCTGGCGGGCCGCAGTTCTTC
few	TRBJ1-6	TRBV6-1	TRBD1	CASGGQGINSPLHF	TGTGCCAGCGGGGGACAGGGGATTAATTCACCCCTCCACTTT
-	TRBJ1-2	TRBV27	TRBD1	CASSLSGTGVYGYTF	TGTGCCAGCAGTTTATCCGGGACAGGGGTCTATGGCTACACCTTC
-	TRBJ1-1	TRBV11-2	-	CASSLLQVPNTEAFF	TGTGCCAGCAGCTTGTTACAGGTCCCTAACACTGAAGCTTTCTTT
-	TRBJ1-6	TRBV30	-	CAWRGSATANSPLHF	TGTGCCTGGAGAGGTTCCGCGACAGCCAATTCACCCCTCCACTTT
-	TRBJ2-7	TRBV9	-	CASSVGPGDHEQYF	TGTGCCAGCAGCGTCGGACCAGGGGACCACGAGCAGTACTTC
-	TRBJ1-5	TRBV30	-	CAWSGSLRGNQPQHF	TGTGCCTGGAGTGGCTCCCTCCGGGGCAATCAGCCCCAGCATTTT
once	TRBJ1-2	TRBV4-2	-	CASSQDRTQSTIDGYTF	TGTGCCAGCAGCCAAGATAGGACACAGTCAACTATAGATGGCTACACCTTC
few	TRBJ1-2	TRBV7-2	-	CASSSLNSLYGYTF	TGTGCCAGCAGCTCCCTAAATTCACTCTATGGCTACACCTTC
-	TRBJ2-7	TRBV5-6	-	CASSLERTYEQYF	TGTGCCAGCAGCTTAGAGCGGACCTACGAGCAGTACTTC
-	TRBJ2-1	TRBV6-1	TRBD1	CASSESDRGSDEQFF	TGTGCCAGCAGTGAATCGGACAGGGGATCGGATGAGCAGTTCTTC
-	TRBJ2-1	TRBV4-2	TRBD2	CASSQDPSGGRGNEQFF	TGTGCCAGCAGCCAAGATCCTAGCGGGGGGCGTGGGAATGAGCAGTTCTTC
-	TRBJ2-5	TRBV28	-	CASSDLRGQVLQETQYF	TGTGCCAGCAGCGATCTAAGAGGACAAGTCCTCCAAGAGACCCAGTACTTC
once	TRBJ2-6	TRBV6-1	-	CASSELAGANVLTF	TGTGCCAGCAGTGAACTAGCTGGGGCCAACGTCCTGACTTTC
-	TRBJ2-7	TRBV5-1	-	CASSSRQGLGYEQYF	TGCGCCAGCAGCTCCCGACAGGGACTCGGCTACGAGCAGTACTTC
many	TRBJ2-3	TRBV6-4	TRBD2	CASSDSSGGASTDTQYF	TGTGCCAGCAGTGACTCTAGCGGGGGGGCTAGCACAGATACGCAGTATTTT
-	TRBJ1-1	TRBV6-5	-	CASSSLGGATEAFF	TGTGCCAGCAGTTCGCTCGGGGGGGCAACTGAAGCTTTCTTT
-	TRBJ2-2	TRBV4-1	TRBD2	CASSQTELAGANTGELFF	TGCGCCAGCAGCCAAACCGAGCTAGCGGGGGCAAACACCGGGGAGCTGTTTTTT
-	TRBJ2-3	TRBV5-1	TRBD1	CASSLGDRVTPSDTQYF	TGCGCCAGCAGCTTGGGGGACAGGGTAACTCCATCAGATACGCAGTATTTT